This T cell receptor beta chain was identified in a study of beta chain features in type 1 diabetes. Broader study findings: Type 1 diabetes patients had moderately but significantly shorter TCRB CDR3s in all four CD4+ subsets. It was among patients, rather than healthy donors, that naive, central memory and Treg TCRB repertoires appeared more similar.

Isolated RNA was reverse transcribed in full, so expressed TCRB transcripts were sequenced. Here immunoSEQ multiplex PCR was the method, and the copy in TCRdb shows in-frame clones only, minus some. This table has about 330,000 clones, approximately 10% appearing once. This clone appeared a few times. Its antigen is not identified. This CDR3 is built from 15 residues. Germline lookup yields CDR1 SQVTM and CDR2 ANQGSEA. V lost 0 bases, J lost 6 bases, and 6 bases stayed unmatched. This chain joins TRBV29-1 and TRBJ2-1, with 9 bases aligning to TRBD1. The sequence came from a woman aged 30 to 39 in good health. Material: naive CD4+ T cells from blood. The CDR3 here is CSVEDTGQGSNEQFF. The CDR3 DNA follows: TGCAGCGTTGAAGATACGGGACAGGGCTCCAATGAGCAGTTCTTC.